This entry lists 2 T cell receptor beta chains sequenced from one sample in a study of T cell responses to AZD1222 COVID-19 vaccine. This table comes from immunoSEQ multiplex PCR, and its TCRdb copy is limited to in-frame clones, with some not included. The sample has some 170,000 clones, more than 85% seen once. The source material was peripheral blood, sampled 28 days after the second AZD1222 dose. The receptors were gathered from an adult who received the AZD1222 COVID-19 vaccine.

The gene calls are TRBV12-3 or TRBV12-4 and TRBJ1-2, with D perhaps TRBD1 (6 bases). V lost 6 bases and J 7 bases, leaving 15 bases between the germline ends. This CDR3 comprises 13 residues. CDR3 region: CASRPRQVSGYTF. For the CDR3, the DNA is TGTGCCAGCAGGCCGAGACAGGTCTCTGGCTACACCTTC.

This clone has just one count. V is TRBV14 and J is TRBJ2-7; perhaps D is TRBD1 or TRBD2 (5 bases each). The CDR3 spans 13 residues. V lost 4 bases to trimming and J lost 5 bases, with 12 bases between them. CDR1 is SGHDN, CDR2 FVKESK, per germline. CDR3 loop: CASSRGWWDEQYF. The CDR3 DNA is TGTGCCAGCAGCCGGGGGTGGTGGGACGAGCAGTACTTC.